This T cell receptor (beta chain) was recovered during a study of T cells after yellow fever vaccination. The V segment lost 8 bases and the J segment 3 bases; nucleotides outside the gene matches: 11. This CDR3 comprises 16 residues. CDR1 is LGHNA and CDR2 is YNFKEQ in the germline V gene. This clonotype was seen ten or more times. TCRdb passed the 5' RACE reads through MiXCR, listing each CDR3 protein once. Among 100,000 to 150,000 distinct CDR3 sequences listed, more than 5.5% were seen once. The source material was CD4+ T cells sorted from PBMCs, sampled roughly 46 days after the first yellow fever vaccination. The chain joins TRBV4-2 to TRBJ2-3, with TRBD2 matching over 10 bases. The origin of this receptor is a man younger than 35 who received the YFV17D yellow fever vaccine. CDR3 region: CASSVAGGSSTDTQYF. The CDR3 nucleotides read TGTGCCAGCTCTGTAGCGGGGGGCTCCTCGACAGATACGCAGTATTTT.